This is a list of T cell receptor beta chains from one sample in a study of cytomegalovirus exposure and HLA in healthy donors. Sequencing was performed with immunoSEQ multiplex PCR; in TCRdb, only in-frame clones are kept and a portion is missing. The data contain approximately 200,000 clones, under 80% of them singletons. Sequencing was done on a sample of PBMCs. The source of these receptors is a man younger than 45 in good health and CMV-seropositive. CDR3s include the opening cysteine and the closing phenylalanine or tryptophan. D genes are given only for firm matches. A clone size is listed for some rows: how often the clone was seen (once, few, many), or a class if it is expanded.

j_gene: TRBJ1-6; d_gene: -; abundance: -; v_gene: TRBV19; CDR3nt: TGTGCCAGTACCGTGGCCCGCGGTAATTCACCCCTCCACTTT; CDR3aa: CASTVARGNSPLHF
j_gene: TRBJ2-3; d_gene: TRBD1; abundance: -; v_gene: TRBV5-4; CDR3nt: TGTGCCAGCAGCCGGGACAGGGGTAGAACAGATACGCAGTATTTT; CDR3aa: CASSRDRGRTDTQYF
j_gene: TRBJ2-7; d_gene: TRBD2; abundance: -; v_gene: TRBV5-6; CDR3nt: TGTGCCAGCAGCTTGCTTAGTGGACTAGCGGGAGGTTTCCTCTACGAGCAGTACTTC; CDR3aa: CASSLLSGLAGGFLYEQYF
j_gene: TRBJ1-6; d_gene: TRBD1; abundance: -; v_gene: TRBV5-6; CDR3nt: TGTGCCAGCAGCTTCAACAGGGGTAGAAGTAATTCACCCCTCCACTTT; CDR3aa: CASSFNRGRSNSPLHF
j_gene: TRBJ1-2; d_gene: TRBD1; abundance: -; v_gene: TRBV7-9; CDR3nt: TGTTCCAGCAGCTTAGGGGGGCCGGGACAGAGATATGGCTACACCTTC; CDR3aa: CSSSLGGPGQRYGYTF
j_gene: TRBJ2-4; d_gene: -; abundance: -; v_gene: TRBV10-1; CDR3nt: TGCGCCAGCAGTGGTCGGACAGTTCGTGGTGGGACCAAAAACATTCAGTACTTC; CDR3aa: CASSGRTVRGGTKNIQYF
j_gene: TRBJ2-7; d_gene: TRBD2; abundance: -; v_gene: TRBV7-2; CDR3nt: TGTGCCAGCAGCCGGGAGAGTGCGGGGGGTCCCTCCTACGAGCAGTACTTC; CDR3aa: CASSRESAGGPSYEQYF
j_gene: TRBJ2-7; d_gene: TRBD1; abundance: -; v_gene: TRBV7-3; CDR3nt: TGTGCCAGCAGCCCAGGGACAGTCTACGAGCAGTACTTC; CDR3aa: CASSPGTVYEQYF
j_gene: TRBJ2-3; d_gene: TRBD2; abundance: once; v_gene: TRBV5-1; CDR3nt: TGCGCCAGCAGCTTGGGGGTAGCGGGGAACACAGATACGCAGTATTTT; CDR3aa: CASSLGVAGNTDTQYF
j_gene: TRBJ1-2; d_gene: TRBD1; abundance: -; v_gene: TRBV19; CDR3nt: TGTGCCAGCCTCCGGGACAGGGGCTATGGCTACACCTTC; CDR3aa: CASLRDRGYGYTF
j_gene: TRBJ1-1; d_gene: TRBD1; abundance: -; v_gene: TRBV10-3; CDR3nt: TGTGCCATCAGTGAGTCGACGTCTGGCAGGACAGGAAACACTGAAGCTTTCTTT; CDR3aa: CAISESTSGRTGNTEAFF
j_gene: TRBJ1-5; d_gene: -; abundance: -; v_gene: TRBV12-1; CDR3nt: TGTGCCAGCAGCTTTGTAAGGGGACAGATCAATCAGCCTCAGCATTTT; CDR3aa: CASSFVRGQINQPQHF
j_gene: TRBJ1-6; d_gene: TRBD1; abundance: -; v_gene: TRBV6-1; CDR3nt: TGTGCCAGCAGTGTCCAGGACAGGGGTAATTCACCCCTCCACTTT; CDR3aa: CASSVQDRGNSPLHF
j_gene: TRBJ1-5; d_gene: -; abundance: -; v_gene: TRBV6-6; CDR3nt: TGTGCCAGCAACTTTGATAGCAATCAGCCCCAGCATTTT; CDR3aa: CASNFDSNQPQHF